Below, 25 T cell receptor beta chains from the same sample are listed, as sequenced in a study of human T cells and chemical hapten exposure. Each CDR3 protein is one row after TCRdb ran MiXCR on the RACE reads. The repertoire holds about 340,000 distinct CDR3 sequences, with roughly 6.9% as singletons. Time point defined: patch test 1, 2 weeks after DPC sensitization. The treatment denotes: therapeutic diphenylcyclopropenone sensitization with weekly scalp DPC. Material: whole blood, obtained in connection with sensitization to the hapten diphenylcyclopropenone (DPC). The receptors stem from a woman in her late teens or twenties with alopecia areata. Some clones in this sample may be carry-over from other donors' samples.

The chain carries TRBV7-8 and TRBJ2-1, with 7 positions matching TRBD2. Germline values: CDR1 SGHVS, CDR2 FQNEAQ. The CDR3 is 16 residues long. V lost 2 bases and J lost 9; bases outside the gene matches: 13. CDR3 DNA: TGTGCCAGCAGCTTACCACCACGCGGGGGATCGGGTGAGCAGTTCTTC. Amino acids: CASSLPPRGGSGEQFF.

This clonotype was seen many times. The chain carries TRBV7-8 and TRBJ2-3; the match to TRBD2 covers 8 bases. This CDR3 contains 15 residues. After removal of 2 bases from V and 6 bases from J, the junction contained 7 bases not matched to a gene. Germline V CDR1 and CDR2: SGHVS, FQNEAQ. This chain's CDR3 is CASSLPVAGRDTQYF. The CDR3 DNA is TGTGCCAGCAGCTTACCGGTAGCGGGGCGGGATACGCAGTATTTT.

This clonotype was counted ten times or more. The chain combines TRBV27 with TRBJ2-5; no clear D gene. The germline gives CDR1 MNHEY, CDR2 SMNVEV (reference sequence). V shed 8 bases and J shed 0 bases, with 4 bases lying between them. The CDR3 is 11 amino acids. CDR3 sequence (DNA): TGTGCCAGCGTCAACCAAGAGACCCAGTACTTC. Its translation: CASVNQETQYF.

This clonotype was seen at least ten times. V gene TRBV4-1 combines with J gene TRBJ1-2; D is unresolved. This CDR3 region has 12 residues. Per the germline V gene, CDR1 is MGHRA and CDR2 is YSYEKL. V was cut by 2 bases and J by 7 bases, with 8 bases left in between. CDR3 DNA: TGCGCCAGCAGCCAACAGTGGGGTGGCTACACCTTC. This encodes CASSQQWGGYTF.

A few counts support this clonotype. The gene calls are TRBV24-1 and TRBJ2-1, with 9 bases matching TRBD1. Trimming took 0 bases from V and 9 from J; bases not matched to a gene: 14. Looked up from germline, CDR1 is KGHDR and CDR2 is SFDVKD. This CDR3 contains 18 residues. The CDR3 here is CATSDLQSPGQGFGEQFF. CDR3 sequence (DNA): TGTGCCACCAGTGATTTGCAATCCCCGGGACAGGGCTTTGGTGAGCAGTTCTTC.

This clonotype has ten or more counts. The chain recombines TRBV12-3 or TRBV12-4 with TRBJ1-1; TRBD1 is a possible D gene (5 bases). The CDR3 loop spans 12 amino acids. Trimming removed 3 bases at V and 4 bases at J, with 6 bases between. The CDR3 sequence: CASSLQGTEAFF. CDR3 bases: TGTGCCAGCAGTTTGCAGGGCACTGAAGCTTTCTTT.

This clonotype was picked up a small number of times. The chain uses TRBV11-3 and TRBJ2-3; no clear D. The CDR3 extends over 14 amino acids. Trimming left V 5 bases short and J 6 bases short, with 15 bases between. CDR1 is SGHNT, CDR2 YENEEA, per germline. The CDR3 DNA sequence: TGTGCCAGCAGCCCATCGCGCCGCCACGATACGCAGTATTTT. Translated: CASSPSRRHDTQYF.

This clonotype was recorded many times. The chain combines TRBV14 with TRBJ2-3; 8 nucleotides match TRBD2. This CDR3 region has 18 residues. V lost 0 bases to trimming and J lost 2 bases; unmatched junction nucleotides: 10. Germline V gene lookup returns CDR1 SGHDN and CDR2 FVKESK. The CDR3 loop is CASSQDFGLAGLTDTQYF. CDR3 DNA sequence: TGTGCCAGCAGCCAAGATTTCGGGCTAGCGGGCCTCACAGATACGCAGTATTTT.

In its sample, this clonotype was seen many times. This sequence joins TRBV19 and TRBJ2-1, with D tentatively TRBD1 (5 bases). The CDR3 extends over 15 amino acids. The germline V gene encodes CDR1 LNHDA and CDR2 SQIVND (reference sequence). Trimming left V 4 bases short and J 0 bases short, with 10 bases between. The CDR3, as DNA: TGTGCCAGTAGTACAACAGGATTCTCCTACAATGAGCAGTTCTTC. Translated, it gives CASSTTGFSYNEQFF. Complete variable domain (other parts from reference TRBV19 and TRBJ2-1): DGGITQSPKYLFRKEGQNVTLSCEQNLNHDAMYWYRQDPGQGLRLIYYSQIVNDFQKGDIAEGYSVSREKKESFPLTVTSAQKNPTAFYLCASSTTGFSYNEQFFGPGTRLTVL.

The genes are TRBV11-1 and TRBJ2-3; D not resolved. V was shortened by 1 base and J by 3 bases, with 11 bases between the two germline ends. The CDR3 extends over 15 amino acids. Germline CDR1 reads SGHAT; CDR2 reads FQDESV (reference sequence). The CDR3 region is CASSLVSRATDTQYF. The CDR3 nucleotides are TGTGCCAGCAGCTTAGTCAGCCGGGCTACAGATACGCAGTATTTT. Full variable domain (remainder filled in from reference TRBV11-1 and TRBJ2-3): EAEVAQSPRYKITEKSQAVAFWCDPISGHATLYWYRQILGQGPELLVQFQDESVVDDSQLPKDRFSAERLKGVDSTLKIQPAELGDSAMYLCASSLVSRATDTQYFGPGTRLTVL.

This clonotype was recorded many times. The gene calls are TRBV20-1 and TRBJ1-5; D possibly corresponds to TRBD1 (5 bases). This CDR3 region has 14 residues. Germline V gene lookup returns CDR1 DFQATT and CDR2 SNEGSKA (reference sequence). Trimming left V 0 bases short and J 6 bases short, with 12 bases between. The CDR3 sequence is CSARDGGSPQPQHF. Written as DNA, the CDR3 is TGCAGTGCTAGAGATGGGGGGTCCCCTCAGCCCCAGCATTTT.

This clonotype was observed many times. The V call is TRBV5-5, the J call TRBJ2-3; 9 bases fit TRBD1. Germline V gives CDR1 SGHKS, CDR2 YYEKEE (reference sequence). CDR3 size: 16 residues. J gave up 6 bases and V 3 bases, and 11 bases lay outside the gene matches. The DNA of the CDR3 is TGTGCCAGCAGCTCGGGACCTGGACAGGGGTTGGATACGCAGTATTTT. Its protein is CASSSGPGQGLDTQYF.

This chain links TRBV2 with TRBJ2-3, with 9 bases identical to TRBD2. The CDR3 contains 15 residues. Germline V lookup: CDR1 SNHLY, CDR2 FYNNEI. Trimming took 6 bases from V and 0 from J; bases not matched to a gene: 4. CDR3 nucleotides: TGTGCCAGCAGGATTAGCGGGAGCAGCACAGATACGCAGTATTTT. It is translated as CASRISGSSTDTQYF.

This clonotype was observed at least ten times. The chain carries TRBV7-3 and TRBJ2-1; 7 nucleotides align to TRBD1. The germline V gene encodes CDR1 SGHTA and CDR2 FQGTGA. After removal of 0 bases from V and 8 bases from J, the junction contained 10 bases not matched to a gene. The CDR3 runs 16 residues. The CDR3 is CASSLTASGGDYEQFF. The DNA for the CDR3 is TGTGCCAGCAGCTTAACGGCCTCAGGGGGTGATTATGAGCAGTTCTTC.

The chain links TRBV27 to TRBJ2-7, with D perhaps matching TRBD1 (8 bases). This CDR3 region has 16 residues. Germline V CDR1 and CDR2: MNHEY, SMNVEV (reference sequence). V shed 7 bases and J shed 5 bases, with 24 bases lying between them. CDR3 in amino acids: CASTLTGGDGVHEQYF. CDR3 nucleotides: TGTGCCAGCACCCTCACAGGGGGGGACGGGGTCCACGAGCAGTACTTC.

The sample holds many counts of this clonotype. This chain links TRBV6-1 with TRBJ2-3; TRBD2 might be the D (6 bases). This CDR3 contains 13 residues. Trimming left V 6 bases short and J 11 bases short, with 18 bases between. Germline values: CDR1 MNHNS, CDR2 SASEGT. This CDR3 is CASSEERANEQYF. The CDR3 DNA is TGTGCCAGCAGCGAGGAGCGGGCAAATGAGCAGTATTTT.

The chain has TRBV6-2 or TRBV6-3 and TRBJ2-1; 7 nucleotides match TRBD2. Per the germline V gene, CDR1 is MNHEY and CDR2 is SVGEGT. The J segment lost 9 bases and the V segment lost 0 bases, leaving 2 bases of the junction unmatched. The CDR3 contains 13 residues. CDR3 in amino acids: CASSYSGGTEQFF. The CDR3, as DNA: TGTGCCAGCAGTTACTCGGGGGGGACTGAGCAGTTCTTC.

The CDR3 sequence: CASSQEVQRTEAFF. In DNA, the CDR3 is TGCGCCAGCAGCCAAGAAGTGCAGAGAACTGAAGCTTTCTTT. The rearrangement joins TRBV4-3 to TRBJ1-1; D call uncertain. The germline gives CDR1 LGHNA, CDR2 YSLEER. Trimming took off 0 bases at V and 5 bases at J, with 10 bases between the two ends. The CDR3 extends over 14 amino acids.

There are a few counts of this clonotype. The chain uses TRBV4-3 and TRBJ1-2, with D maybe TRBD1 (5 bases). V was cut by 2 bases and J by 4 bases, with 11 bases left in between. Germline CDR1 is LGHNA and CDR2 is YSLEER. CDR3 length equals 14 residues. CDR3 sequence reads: CASSQSLDSYGYTF. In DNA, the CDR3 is TGCGCCAGCAGCCAATCGCTCGACAGCTATGGCTACACCTTC.

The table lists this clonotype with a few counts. In DNA, the CDR3 is TGCGCCAGCAGTACCGGGACAGTCGCCTACGAGCAGTACTTC. This translates into CASSTGTVAYEQYF. The chain links TRBV5-1 to TRBJ2-7; 7 nucleotides match TRBD1. The CDR3 has 14 amino acids. V shed 5 bases, J shed 2 bases, and the junction held 7 bases outside the gene matches. Per the germline V gene, CDR1 is SGHRS and CDR2 is YFSETQ.

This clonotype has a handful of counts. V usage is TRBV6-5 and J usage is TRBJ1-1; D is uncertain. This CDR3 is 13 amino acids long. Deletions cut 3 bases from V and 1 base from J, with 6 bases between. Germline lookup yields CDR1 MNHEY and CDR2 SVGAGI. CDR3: CASSYSANTEAFF. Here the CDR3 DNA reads TGTGCCAGCAGTTATTCAGCGAACACTGAAGCTTTCTTT.

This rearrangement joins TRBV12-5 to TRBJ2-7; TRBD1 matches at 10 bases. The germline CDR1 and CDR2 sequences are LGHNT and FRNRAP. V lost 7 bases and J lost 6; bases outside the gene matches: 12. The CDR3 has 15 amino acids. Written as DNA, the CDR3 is TGTGCTAGTGCCGAAGGGGGACAGGGGAGAGTCGAGCAGTACTTC. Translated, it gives CASAEGGQGRVEQYF.

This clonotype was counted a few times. In DNA form, the CDR3 reads TGCAGCGCAAGGACTAGCGGGGTGGCCTACAATGAGCAGTTCTTC. This gives the protein CSARTSGVAYNEQFF. The V gene is TRBV20-1, the J gene TRBJ2-1, with 12 bases fitting TRBD2. Germline CDR1 is DFQATT and CDR2 is SNEGSKA (reference sequence). This CDR3 has 15 amino acids.

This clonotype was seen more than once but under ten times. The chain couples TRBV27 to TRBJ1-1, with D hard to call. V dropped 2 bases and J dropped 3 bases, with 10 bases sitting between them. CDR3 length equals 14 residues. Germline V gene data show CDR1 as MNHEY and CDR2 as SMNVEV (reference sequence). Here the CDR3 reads CASSLRRQHTEAFF. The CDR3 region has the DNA TGTGCCAGCAGTTTACGGCGGCAGCACACTGAAGCTTTCTTT.

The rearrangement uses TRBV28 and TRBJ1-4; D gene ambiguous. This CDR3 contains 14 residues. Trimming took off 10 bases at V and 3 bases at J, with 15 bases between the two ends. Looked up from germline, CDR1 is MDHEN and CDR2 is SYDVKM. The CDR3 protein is CAIPDSRANEKLFF. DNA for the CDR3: TGTGCCATACCGGACTCGCGGGCTAATGAAAAACTGTTTTTT.